The rows below give T cell receptor beta chains drawn from one sample of a study of T cells in Graves' hyperthyroidism and ophthalmopathy. One entry per CDR3 protein results from TCRdb running MiXCR on the multiplex PCR reads. The sample lists roughly 570,000 distinct CDR3 sequences, roughly 14% occurring once. Source material: blood. The receptors derive from a woman in her 30s with Graves' hyperthyroidism. Each CDR3 is given with its conserved first and last residue. Fields, in order: clone size, D gene, J gene, V gene, CDR3 DNA, CDR3 protein. A D gene is named only where the DNA matches it firmly. A row's size may be missing; if present it is once, few, many or a size class.

>many|NA|TRBJ1-6|TRBV6-1
TGTGCCAGCAGTCAACAGGAGGATTCACCCCTCCACTTT
CASSQQEDSPLHF
>many|TRBD1|TRBJ2-7|TRBV14
TGTGCCAGCAGCCAACTCTTAAAGGGGGCCGAGGACGAGCAGTACTTC
CASSQLLKGAEDEQYF
>NA|TRBD2|TRBJ2-3|TRBV7-3
TGTGCCAGCAGCCTCAGCGGGACCTATACGCAGTATTTT
CASSLSGTYTQYF
>few|NA|TRBJ2-2|TRBV10-2
TGCGCCAGCGGGCTAGGCAGCACCGGGGAGCTGTTTTTT
CASGLGSTGELFF
>many|NA|TRBJ2-1|TRBV7-2
TGTGCCAGCAGCCGATTCGACAATGAGCAGTTCTTC
CASSRFDNEQFF
>many|NA|TRBJ1-1|TRBV12-5
TGTGCTAGTGGTTTGGCGGGGAGTGAAGCTTTCTTT
CASGLAGSEAFF
>NA|NA|TRBJ2-3|TRBV7-9
TGTGCCAGCAAGGAAACGAGCACAGATACGCAGTATTTT
CASKETSTDTQYF
>many|NA|TRBJ2-5|TRBV20-1
TGCAGTGCGCGGGAAACGGAGACCCAGTACTTC
CSARETETQYF
>NA|NA|TRBJ1-4|TRBV4-2
TGTGCCAGCAGCCAGGCCGTCCTTAGGGTAAAACTGTTTTTT
CASSQAVLRVKLFF
>many|TRBD1|TRBJ2-2|TRBV20-1
TGCAGTGCTAGACCCGGGACAGGGTCGTCATCGGGGGAGCTGTTTTTT
CSARPGTGSSSGELFF
>few|NA|TRBJ1-3|TRBV6-1
TGTGCCACCATAGGGGGGCGCCGGATAGCGGGAAACACCATATATTTT
CATIGGRRIAGNTIYF
>many|TRBD1|TRBJ1-4|TRBV6-1
TGTGCCAGCAGTGAAGGGGACAGAAGGAATGAAAAACTGTTTTTT
CASSEGDRRNEKLFF
>NA|TRBD2|TRBJ2-1|TRBV10-3
TGTGCCATCAGTGACGGGCTAGCGGGTCCCGACAATGAGCAGTTCTTC
CAISDGLAGPDNEQFF
>NA|NA|TRBJ1-2|TRBV9
TGTGCCAGCAGCGTAGCTACAGCAACTAACTATGGCTACACCTTC
CASSVATATNYGYTF
>few|TRBD2|TRBJ2-1|TRBV29-1
TGCAGCGTGATAACAGGACTAGCGGGAGACAATGAGCAGTTCTTC
CSVITGLAGDNEQFF
>NA|TRBD2|TRBJ2-1|TRBV3-1
TGTGCCAGCAGCCAAGACGCACTAGCGGACGAGCAGTTCTTC
CASSQDALADEQFF
>many|NA|TRBJ2-7|TRBV6-6
TGTGCCAGCAGTTACTCGAGACAAACCCCCTACGAGCAGTACTTC
CASSYSRQTPYEQYF
>many|NA|TRBJ2-3|TRBV27
TGTGCCAGCAGTCCTTGGGGGATTTCAGATACGCAGTATTTT
CASSPWGISDTQYF
>many|NA|TRBJ1-5|TRBV27
TGTGCCGCCGGACCCCCTGGGGAGGGCAATCAGCCCCAGCATTTT
CAAGPPGEGNQPQHF
>many|NA|TRBJ2-7|TRBV28
TGTGCCAGCACCGGTACCAGGGTGATGGGCTACGAGCAGTACTTC
CASTGTRVMGYEQYF
>NA|TRBD1|TRBJ2-7|TRBV5-4
TGTGCCAGCAGCTTACAGGGGATCTACGAGCAGTACTTC
CASSLQGIYEQYF
>many|TRBD2|TRBJ2-1|TRBV2
TGTGCCAGCAGAGCCTCCGGGACTAGCGGGAGGGGGGAGCAGTTCTTC
CASRASGTSGRGEQFF
>many|NA|TRBJ2-1|TRBV5-1
TGCGCCAGCAGCTTGGACGGGCTCGATGCCTACAATGAGCAGTTCTTC
CASSLDGLDAYNEQFF
>few|NA|TRBJ2-6|TRBV5-1
TGCGCCAGCACTCAGGGGTCGGCTGGGGCCAACGTCCTGACTTTC
CASTQGSAGANVLTF
>NA|TRBD1|TRBJ2-5|TRBV5-1
TGCGCCAGCAGCTTTGGACAGGGGAGGGAGACCCAGTACTTC
CASSFGQGRETQYF
>few|NA|TRBJ2-2|TRBV12-3/TRBV12-4
TGTGCCAGCAGTGACCTAGGTTCCCCCACCGGGGAGCTGTTTTTT
CASSDLGSPTGELFF
>many|NA|TRBJ1-1|TRBV20-1
TGCAGTGATTTCGGGGGTGAGGAGCGTTACACTGAAGCTTTCTTT
CSDFGGEERYTEAFF
>many|TRBD2|TRBJ2-7|TRBV5-1
TGCGCCAGCAGCTTGGAAGCGGTTAGCGGGAGTGTCTACGAGCAGTACTTC
CASSLEAVSGSVYEQYF
>many|NA|TRBJ2-3|TRBV7-9
TGTGCCAGCAGCCTGCAGGCAGATACGCAGTATTTT
CASSLQADTQYF
>many|TRBD1|TRBJ1-1|TRBV30
TGTGCCTGGAGGGGACAGTATCCATTTCCTGAAGCTTTCTTT
CAWRGQYPFPEAFF
>many|TRBD1|TRBJ2-7|TRBV29-1
TGCAGCGTTGAAGATCGGGGGACAGGGGGCGACGAGCAGTACTTC
CSVEDRGTGGDEQYF
>many|NA|TRBJ2-1|TRBV7-2
TGTGCCAGCAGAGGGGGGAGTGGCACTAGCAGTGCCAATGAGCAGTTCTTC
CASRGGSGTSSANEQFF
>many|NA|TRBJ1-2|TRBV12-3/TRBV12-4
TGTGCCAGCAGTTTCAGTGATGGCTACACCTTC
CASSFSDGYTF
>few|NA|TRBJ2-1|TRBV19
TGTGCCAGTACGGGACTCCCACCCGCTGAGCAGTTCTTC
CASTGLPPAEQFF
>many|TRBD1|TRBJ2-2|TRBV7-2
TGTGCCAGCAGTAGATCCGGGACAGGGGTGTTCCCCGGGGAGCTGTTTTTT
CASSRSGTGVFPGELFF
>many|NA|TRBJ1-2|TRBV6-2/TRBV6-3
TGTGCCAGCAGTCAGCGCTTTGATGGCTACACCTTC
CASSQRFDGYTF
>NA|TRBD2|TRBJ2-7|TRBV29-1
TGCAGCGTTTCCGGGACTAGCGGGAGTGGGCACGAGCAGTACTTC
CSVSGTSGSGHEQYF
>few|TRBD1|TRBJ2-5|TRBV5-5
TGTGCCAGCAGCAGGACAGGGATGGAGACCCAGTACTTC
CASSRTGMETQYF
>few|NA|TRBJ1-3|TRBV9
TGTGCCAGCAGCCCCCTACGAGCAGGTGGAAACACCATATATTTT
CASSPLRAGGNTIYF
>many|TRBD1|TRBJ2-1|TRBV5-1
TGCGCCAGCAGCTATCCGGGACAGGACGTCGATGAGCAGTTCTTC
CASSYPGQDVDEQFF
>many|NA|TRBJ1-5|TRBV28
TGTGCCAGCAGCTTAGGAGGGATCAATCAGCCCCAGCATTTT
CASSLGGINQPQHF
>many|NA|TRBJ1-2|TRBV6-5
TGTGCCAGCAGTTACTCGTCGGGTAACTATGGCTACACCTTC
CASSYSSGNYGYTF
>many|NA|TRBJ2-1|TRBV7-9
TGTGCCAGCAGCTTACTCCAAGCCGGGGAGCAGTTCTTC
CASSLLQAGEQFF
>NA|NA|TRBJ1-4|TRBV6-1
TGTGCCAGCAGTGGGACACATGGGGAAAAACTGTTTTTT
CASSGTHGEKLFF
>few|TRBD1|TRBJ1-1|TRBV6-1
TGTGCCAGCAGCAACGCGTTCGTCCAGGGGGCTGAAGCTTTCTTT
CASSNAFVQGAEAFF
>few|TRBD2|TRBJ2-1|TRBV20-1
TGCAGTGCTAGAGTAACGGGACTAGCGGGAGAACGGTCCTACAATGAGCAGTTCTTC
CSARVTGLAGERSYNEQFF
>many|TRBD1|TRBJ2-3|TRBV28
TGTGCCAGCAGCCGTTTCGGACAGGGGCAAGATACGCAGTATTTT
CASSRFGQGQDTQYF
>many|TRBD1|TRBJ2-7|TRBV7-9
TGTGCCAGCAGCTCTCGGACAGGGAAATACGAGCAGTACTTC
CASSSRTGKYEQYF
>many|TRBD1|TRBJ2-5|TRBV12-3/TRBV12-4
TGTGCCAGCACTGGTAGGGGGCATCAAGAGACCCAGTACTTC
CASTGRGHQETQYF
>few|NA|TRBJ2-7|TRBV4-1
TGCGCCAGCAGCCAAGTGAGAGACGCCCCGGAGCAGTACTTC
CASSQVRDAPEQYF
>NA|TRBD2|TRBJ2-3|TRBV7-3
TGTGCCAGCAGCTTATATAGCGGGAGGTCCACAGATACGCAGTATTTT
CASSLYSGRSTDTQYF
>NA|NA|TRBJ2-1|TRBV15
TGTGCCACCAGCAGACCACCCCAGGCAAATGAGCAGTTCTTC
CATSRPPQANEQFF
>many|NA|TRBJ2-1|TRBV28
TGTGCCAGCAGTTTATCCAAGGCCGGATACAATGAGCAGTTCTTC
CASSLSKAGYNEQFF
>many|NA|TRBJ2-7|TRBV11-2
TGTGCCAGCAGCTTAGAGGCGTCGAGTTCCTACGAGCAGTACTTC
CASSLEASSSYEQYF
>NA|TRBD2|TRBJ2-1|TRBV6-5
TGTGCCAGCAGTTACCTAGCGGGAGAGCCCAATGAGCAGTTCTTC
CASSYLAGEPNEQFF